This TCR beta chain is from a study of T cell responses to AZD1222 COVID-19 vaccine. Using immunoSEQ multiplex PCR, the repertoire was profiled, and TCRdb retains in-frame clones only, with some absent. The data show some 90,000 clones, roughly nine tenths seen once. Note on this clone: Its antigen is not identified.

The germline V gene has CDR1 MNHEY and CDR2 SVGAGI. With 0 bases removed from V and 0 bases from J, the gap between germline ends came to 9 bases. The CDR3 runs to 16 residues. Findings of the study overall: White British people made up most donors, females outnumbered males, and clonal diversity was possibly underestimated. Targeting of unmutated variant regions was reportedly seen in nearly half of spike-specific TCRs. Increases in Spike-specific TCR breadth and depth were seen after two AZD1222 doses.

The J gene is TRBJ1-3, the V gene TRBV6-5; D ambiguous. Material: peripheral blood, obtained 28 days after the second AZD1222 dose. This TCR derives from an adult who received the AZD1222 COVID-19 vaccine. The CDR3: CASSYSIGNSGNTIYF. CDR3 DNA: TGTGCCAGCAGTTACTCGATAGGCAACTCTGGAAACACCATATATTTT.